The present entry profiles one T cell receptor beta chain with its context. The data stem from a study of T cells in Graves' hyperthyroidism and ophthalmopathy. Using RNA transcripts as the source, TCR beta CDR3 regions were amplified. The HTBI primer set drove a first-round RT-PCR of the TCR CDR3. Each CDR3 protein gets one entry after TCRdb re-called the multiplex PCR reads with MiXCR. The sample records hundreds of thousands of distinct CDR3 sequences, 14% to 15% being singletons. CDR3 size: 14 residues. Germline V CDR1 and CDR2: SGHRS, YFSETQ. The ends were cut back, 3 bases at V and 2 bases at J, with 11 bases in the middle.

J is TRBJ1-2 and V is TRBV5-1; D is possibly TRBD1 (5 bases). This clonotype was sampled from a middle-aged woman with Graves' ophthalmopathy. Sequencing was carried out using blood. The chain's CDR3 is CASSWDPGNYGYTF. Written as DNA, the CDR3 is TGCGCCAGCAGCTGGGACCCTGGGAACTATGGCTACACCTTC. Full variable domain (missing parts from reference TRBV5-1 and TRBJ1-2): KAGVTQTPRYLIKTRGQQVTLSCSPISGHRSVSWYQQTPGQGLQFLFEYFSETQRNKGNFPGRFSGRQFSNSRSEMNVSTLELGDSALYLCASSWDPGNYGYTFGSGTRLTVV.